Listed below are T cell receptor beta chains from one sample, sequenced in a study of OX40 agonist ivuxolimab in advanced cancers. The assay was immunoSEQ multiplex PCR, and TCRdb's table has in-frame clones only and misses some. The sample lists about 38,000 clones, about 87% seen once, with roughly 32% in the top ten. The specimen was CD4+ or CD8+ T cells sorted from blood, collected in a trial of the OX40 agonist ivuxolimab. These receptors were taken from an adult with an advanced solid tumor such as melanoma, head and neck, liver or kidney cancer. Both conserved end residues are part of each CDR3. The D gene is left open where the match is weak. Size is stated for part of the rows, as once, few or many counts, or as a class when the clone is expanded.

v_gene	j_gene	d_gene	abundance	CDR3aa	CDR3nt
TRBV6-1	TRBJ2-5	.	.	CATQGVGETQYF	TGTGCCACACAAGGGGTTGGGGAGACCCAGTACTTC
TRBV9	TRBJ2-1	.	.	CASSGPSYNEQFF	TGTGCCAGCAGCGGCCCGAGCTACAATGAGCAGTTCTTC
TRBV30	TRBJ2-7	.	.	CAWSVGGAKGEQYF	TGTGCCTGGAGTGTAGGAGGGGCGAAGGGCGAGCAGTACTTC
TRBV21-1	TRBJ1-2	.	.	CASSKVGGDGYTF	TGTGCCAGCAGCAAAGTCGGAGGAGATGGCTACACCTTC
TRBV29-1	TRBJ1-3	.	.	CSVEQGYTMYF	TGCAGCGTTGAACAGGGGTACACCATGTATTTT
TRBV19	TRBJ2-2	TRBD2	.	CASSKLAGVGTGELFF	TGTGCCAGTAGTAAACTAGCGGGAGTCGGCACCGGGGAGCTGTTTTTT
TRBV5-4	TRBJ2-2	.	.	CASSLEPTGWTGELFF	TGTGCCAGCAGCTTGGAGCCGACCGGATGGACCGGGGAGCTGTTTTTT
TRBV11-2	TRBJ2-1	.	.	CASRGPRTNEQFF	TGTGCCAGCAGGGGCCCCCGAACCAATGAGCAGTTCTTC
TRBV6-1	TRBJ2-7	TRBD1	.	CASSVQGSEQYF	TGTGCCAGCAGCGTACAGGGGAGCGAGCAGTACTTC
TRBV19	TRBJ2-3	TRBD2	.	CASSRTSGTDTQYF	TGTGCCAGTAGTAGGACTAGCGGCACAGATACGCAGTATTTT
TRBV29-1	TRBJ2-7	TRBD1	.	CSGRQGANEQYF	TGCAGCGGCCGACAGGGAGCAAACGAGCAGTACTTC
TRBV7-3	TRBJ1-5	.	.	CASSVNNQPQHF	TGTGCCAGCAGCGTCAACAATCAGCCCCAGCATTTT
TRBV6-5	TRBJ2-1	.	.	CASRVSADNEQFF	TGTGCCAGCAGGGTTAGCGCCGACAATGAGCAGTTCTTC
TRBV9	TRBJ2-1	.	.	CASSQWVSSYNEQFF	TGTGCCAGCAGTCAATGGGTCAGCTCCTACAATGAGCAGTTCTTC
TRBV2	TRBJ1-2	.	few	CASSEAGRGLGGYTF	TGTGCCAGCAGTGAAGCCGGCAGGGGACTAGGTGGCTACACCTTC
TRBV5-3	TRBJ2-6	.	.	CARSVRDNKSSGANVLTF	TGTGCCAGAAGCGTACGGGACAACAAAAGCTCTGGGGCCAACGTCCTGACTTTC
TRBV6-6	TRBJ2-5	.	.	CASSYRAAGRPETQYF	TGTGCCAGCAGTTACAGGGCAGCAGGACGCCCAGAGACCCAGTACTTC
TRBV10-3	TRBJ1-6	.	.	CAIRSVAGSSYNSPLHF	TGTGCCATCAGGAGCGTGGCAGGAAGCTCCTATAATTCACCCCTCCACTTT
TRBV6-6	TRBJ2-5	.	.	CASSPVQETQYF	TGTGCCAGCAGCCCCGTCCAAGAGACCCAGTACTTC
TRBV29-1	TRBJ1-4	TRBD1	.	CSVAGQGSEKLFF	TGCAGCGTTGCGGGACAGGGGTCTGAAAAACTGTTTTTT
TRBV29-1	TRBJ2-2	TRBD1	.	CSTRQGSNTGELFF	TGCAGCACCCGACAGGGTTCGAACACCGGGGAGCTGTTTTTT
TRBV18	TRBJ2-7	.	.	CASSPDYSSYEQYF	TGTGCCAGCTCACCAGACTATAGCTCCTACGAGCAGTACTTC
TRBV25-1	TRBJ1-6	.	.	CASSRDWDSPLHF	TGTGCCAGCAGCCGGGACTGGGATTCACCCCTCCACTTT
TRBV6-4	TRBJ1-6	TRBD1	.	CASDEHEGAGSSPLHF	TGTGCCAGCGACGAACATGAGGGGGCAGGCTCTTCACCCCTCCACTTT
TRBV5-6	TRBJ2-5	TRBD1	.	CASSRQGSETQYF	TGTGCCAGCAGCCGACAGGGGAGCGAGACCCAGTACTTC
TRBV6-1	TRBJ1-1	.	.	CASSEPHATEAFF	TGTGCCAGCAGTGAACCCCACGCCACTGAAGCTTTCTTT
TRBV11-2	TRBJ1-4	.	.	CASSLGLAPNEKLFF	TGTGCCAGCAGCCTGGGCCTTGCCCCTAATGAAAAACTGTTTTTT
TRBV6-1	TRBJ1-1	.	.	CASSVDRGSEAFF	TGTGCCAGCAGTGTAGACCGCGGATCTGAAGCTTTCTTT
TRBV27	TRBJ2-1	.	.	CASSLRGGAAWFF	TGTGCCAGCAGTTTACGTGGCGGGGCGGCTTGGTTCTTC
TRBV19	TRBJ2-3	TRBD1	.	CASSFGQGAGTQYF	TGTGCCAGTAGTTTCGGACAGGGGGCGGGTACGCAGTATTTT
TRBV5-1	TRBJ2-5	TRBD2	.	CASSLGGRSETQYF	TGCGCCAGCAGCTTGGGCGGGAGATCGGAGACCCAGTACTTC
TRBV7-9	TRBJ2-7	TRBD1	.	CASSFPGGREQYF	TGTGCCAGCAGCTTTCCAGGGGGTCGCGAGCAGTACTTC
TRBV7-6	TRBJ1-1	.	.	CASSSVGTQDQAEAFF	TGTGCCAGCAGCTCTGTAGGGACCCAAGATCAAGCTGAAGCTTTCTTT
TRBV5-5	TRBJ2-7	.	once	CASSRTSEQYF	TGTGCCAGCAGCCGGACGAGCGAGCAGTACTTC
TRBV13	TRBJ2-2	TRBD2	.	CASSLDGGYTGELFF	TGTGCCAGCAGCTTAGACGGGGGGTACACCGGGGAGCTGTTTTTT
TRBV5-4	TRBJ2-2	.	.	CASSPRINTGELFF	TGTGCCAGCAGCCCCAGGATTAACACCGGGGAGCTGTTTTTT
TRBV2	TRBJ2-2	.	.	CASRGTLRTGELFF	TGTGCCAGCAGGGGGACATTACGCACCGGGGAGCTGTTTTTT
TRBV21-1	TRBJ1-5	.	.	CASSKPGWKGDYNQPQHF	TGTGCCAGCAGCAAACCCGGGTGGAAAGGGGACTACAATCAGCCCCAGCATTTT
TRBV7-3	TRBJ2-2	.	.	CASSLKGSGELFF	TGTGCCAGCAGCTTAAAGGGTTCCGGGGAGCTGTTTTTT
TRBV28	TRBJ1-1	.	.	CASISDSEAFF	TGTGCCAGCATCTCCGACAGTGAAGCTTTCTTT
TRBV15	TRBJ2-5	TRBD2	.	CATSGSGVGQETQYF	TGTGCCACCAGCGGTAGCGGGGTAGGCCAAGAGACCCAGTACTTC
TRBV21-1	TRBJ2-3	.	.	CASSLRTDPDTQYF	TGTGCCAGCAGCCTCCGGACAGATCCAGATACGCAGTATTTT
TRBV7-8	TRBJ1-2	.	few	CASSLARGEVGYTF	TGTGCCAGCAGCTTAGCTAGGGGAGAGGTTGGCTACACCTTC
TRBV6-5	TRBJ1-2	TRBD1	.	CASSYRDRVYGYTF	TGTGCCAGCAGTTACCGGGACAGGGTGTATGGCTACACCTTC
TRBV10-3	TRBJ2-2	TRBD2	.	CAHKGGERETGELFF	TGTGCCCACAAGGGGGGCGAGCGGGAGACCGGGGAGCTGTTTTTT
TRBV9	TRBJ2-3	.	.	CASSVFTTDTQYF	TGTGCCAGCAGCGTATTCACCACAGATACGCAGTATTTT
TRBV30	TRBJ2-4	.	.	CAWSVGPPQAKNIQYF	TGTGCCTGGAGTGTAGGGCCGCCCCAGGCCAAAAACATTCAGTACTTC
TRBV7-9	TRBJ2-3	TRBD2	.	CASENSGKLSTDTQYF	TGTGCCAGCGAAAATAGCGGGAAACTGAGCACAGATACGCAGTATTTT
TRBV7-2	TRBJ1-5	TRBD1	few	CASSLKTGDQPQHF	TGTGCCAGCAGCTTAAAGACAGGGGATCAGCCCCAGCATTTT
TRBV5-1	TRBJ2-2	TRBD1	.	CASSDTGTGLGGELFF	TGCGCCAGCAGCGACACCGGGACAGGTTTAGGCGGGGAGCTGTTTTTT
TRBV30	TRBJ2-1	.	.	CAWSLGTAYNEQFF	TGTGCCTGGAGTCTCGGTACTGCGTACAATGAGCAGTTCTTC
TRBV6-1	TRBJ2-7	.	.	CASSRQTAYEQYF	TGTGCCAGCAGTCGACAGACTGCCTACGAGCAGTACTTC
TRBV5-3	TRBJ2-7	TRBD2	.	CAPPGTSGGSYEQYF	TGTGCCCCGCCAGGGACTAGCGGGGGTTCCTACGAGCAGTACTTC